The 5 T cell receptor beta chains given below trace back to one sample, sequenced in a study of T-cell memory formation after mild COVID-19. TCRdb re-called the 5' RACE reads with MiXCR, one entry per CDR3 protein. The table lists approximately 480,000 distinct CDR3 sequences, roughly 18% of them singletons. The sequenced material came from PBMCs or a T cell subset sorted from them (not recorded which). The receptors stem from an adult woman who had mild COVID-19 (a few samples of this study predate the infection). Cell type and time point are not known.

This clonotype was counted a few times. At one end, the junction sequence differs from germline, possibly due to a read error. The V call is TRBV18, the J call TRBJ2-3; 9 bases agree with TRBD2. The CDR3 has 11 amino acids. The germline V gene has CDR1 KGHSH and CDR2 LQKENI. CDR3 amino acids: CASSAGTSTNF. In DNA form, the CDR3 reads TGTGCCAGCTCCGCCGGGACTAGCACGAATTTT.

The chain is built from TRBV5-1 and TRBJ2-7; perhaps D is TRBD1 or TRBD2 (5 bases each). The CDR3 is made up of 15 amino acids. Trimming took 4 bases from V and 7 from J, leaving 21 bases between them. Looked up from germline, CDR1 is SGHRS and CDR2 is YFSETQ. CDR3: CASSDSGTLLREQYF. The CDR3 DNA follows: TGCGCCAGCAGCGACTCCGGGACCCTCCTGAGGGAGCAGTACTTC. Complete variable domain (other parts from reference TRBV5-1 and TRBJ2-7): KAGVTQTPRYLIKTRGQQVTLSCSPISGHRSVSWYQQTPGQGLQFLFEYFSETQRNKGNFPGRFSGRQFSNSRSEMNVSTLELGDSALYLCASSDSGTLLREQYFGPGTRLTVT.

The chain joins TRBV18 to TRBJ2-1; unclear D gene. V was clipped by 3 bases and J by 10 bases, with 13 bases between them. CDR1 is KGHSH and CDR2 is LQKENI in the germline V gene. The CDR3 extends over 13 amino acids. The CDR3 region is CASSPDLDREQFF. The CDR3 nucleotides read TGTGCCAGCTCACCGGACCTAGACCGCGAGCAGTTCTTC.

This clonotype was detected only a few times. J is TRBJ2-7 and V is TRBV14; a weak D match, TRBD1 (5 bases). The CDR3 covers 14 residues. The V gene lost 4 bases and the J gene lost 2 bases, with 12 bases spanning the gap. The germline V gene has CDR1 SGHDN and CDR2 FVKESK. This chain's CDR3 is CASSPDISTYEQYF. CDR3 DNA: TGTGCCAGCAGCCCGGACATATCGACCTACGAGCAGTACTTC.

This clonotype was observed a handful of times. The genes are TRBV20-1 and TRBJ2-3; 7 nucleotides agree with TRBD2. The CDR3 runs 15 residues. Germline-derived CDR1 and CDR2 are DFQATT and SNEGSKA (reference sequence). Trimming took 5 bases from V and 1 from J; bases not matched to a gene: 9. The CDR3 bases are TGCAGTGCTCACGGGAGGATAGCTGGCACAGATACGCAGTATTTT. As protein: CSAHGRIAGTDTQYF.